These 19 T cell receptor beta chains share one sample of origin, sequenced in a study of regulatory T cells in long-lasting Graves disease. Time point: newly diagnosed GD, antithyroid drugs for less than 3 months. Extracted PBMC RNA gave rise to the TCR library. For TCR beta, libraries came from iRepertoire HTBI primers and Arm-PCR of CDR3 regions. TCRdb fed the multiplex PCR reads into MiXCR, producing one record per CDR3 protein. The profile shows 500,000 to 700,000 distinct CDR3 sequences, 16% of them singletons. This sample was also put to use in a study of T cells in Graves' hyperthyroidism and ophthalmopathy.

The input for sequencing was peripheral blood mononuclear cells (PBMCs), taken at new diagnosis, from a patient treated with antithyroid drugs. Source of these receptors: a woman between 25 and 40 years old with Graves disease.

This clonotype appeared a few times. The V call is TRBV5-1, the J call TRBJ2-3; D may be TRBD2 (6 bases). CDR1 SGHRS and CDR2 YFSETQ come from the germline V gene. Trimming cost V 0 bases and J 4 bases, with 15 bases left between them. This CDR3 comprises 16 residues. Written as DNA, the CDR3 is TGCGCCAGCAGCTTGGTTGGAGGGGCCTTCGCAGATACGCAGTATTTT. It specifies CASSLVGGAFADTQYF.

Remarks on this clonotype: Possible read error: a much larger clone is one base away. This sequence joins TRBV20-1 and TRBJ2-1; D may match TRBD1 or TRBD2 (5 bases each). This CDR3 has 14 amino acids. The germline CDR1 and CDR2 sequences are DFQATT and SNEGSKA (reference sequence). V was pared by 5 bases and J by 8 bases, with 19 bases between. Here the CDR3 DNA reads TGCAGTGCTCAAGTGGGGCTAGCCAACGATGAGCAGTTCTTC. Its translation is CSAQVGLANDEQFF.

This clonotype was seen more than once but under ten times. V gene TRBV4-1 combines with J gene TRBJ1-2, with 9 nucleotides matching TRBD1. The CDR3 sequence is 16 residues long. Germline V gene lookup returns CDR1 MGHRA and CDR2 YSYEKL. V shed 2 bases, J shed 4 bases, and the junction held 8 bases outside the gene matches. Here the CDR3 reads CASSQQGTGTAYGYTF. The CDR3 DNA reads as TGCGCCAGCAGCCAACAAGGGACAGGGACCGCCTATGGCTACACCTTC.

In DNA form, the CDR3 reads TGTGCCAGCAGCGTATCGGACACCAATTCACCCCTCCACTTT. It codes for CASSVSDTNSPLHF. The V call is TRBV9, the J call TRBJ1-6, with a possible D match to TRBD1 (5 bases). Germline V gives CDR1 SGDLS, CDR2 YYNGEE. CDR3 size: 14 residues. The V and J ends lost 1 base and 7 bases respectively, with 9 bases between them.

This clonotype has ten or more counts. Here the CDR3 DNA reads TGTGCCAGCAGGGGGACGGGTCTATACGAGCAGTACTTC. Translating gives CASRGTGLYEQYF. V is TRBV11-2 and J is TRBJ2-7; possibly TRBD1 or TRBD2 for D (5 bases each). The V end was cut by 6 bases, the J end by 4 bases, with 13 bases between. The germline gives CDR1 SGHAT, CDR2 FQNNGV. The CDR3 spans 13 residues.

This clonotype was recorded at least ten times. The DNA of the CDR3 is TGTGCCAGCAGCTTATGGGACAGCCGAAATTCACCCCTCCACTTT. Amino acids: CASSLWDSRNSPLHF. The chain employs TRBV7-2 and TRBJ1-6, with 7 bases identical to TRBD1. V lost 2 bases and J lost 7; bases outside the gene matches: 5. The CDR3 consists of 15 residues. Germline CDR1 and CDR2: SGHTA and FQGNSA.

V is TRBV15 and J is TRBJ2-3; D ambiguous. V shed 3 bases and J shed 3 bases, with 13 bases lying between them. This CDR3 spans 15 amino acids. Germline CDR1 and CDR2: LNHNV and YYDKDF (reference sequence). The CDR3 bases are TGTGCCACCAGCAGTAGATTGCCCATTACAGATACGCAGTATTTT. It yields the protein CATSSRLPITDTQYF.

There are many counts of this clonotype. The chain links TRBV12-3 or TRBV12-4 to TRBJ1-2, with 9 bases lining up with TRBD1. The CDR3 covers 15 residues. The junction had 11 bases not matched to a gene; V was cut back by 5 bases and J by 7 bases. CDR3 in DNA: TGTGCCAGCAGTATCTCCGGGACAGGGAAGGTTGGCTACACCTTC. Translated: CASSISGTGKVGYTF.

The rearrangement links TRBV15 to TRBJ2-1; D gene uncertain. The ends were cut back, 0 bases at V and 9 bases at J, with 12 bases in the middle. The germline V gene has CDR1 LNHNV and CDR2 YYDKDF (reference sequence). The CDR3 extends over 14 amino acids. The DNA of the CDR3 is TGTGCCACCAGCAGAGATCCTGGAGTAGGTGAGCAGTTCTTC. It translates to CATSRDPGVGEQFF.

This clonotype came up a few times. J is TRBJ2-7 and V is TRBV28; D is ambiguous. Germline loops: CDR1 MDHEN, CDR2 SYDVKM. Deletions cut 9 bases from V and 3 bases from J, with 15 bases between. The CDR3 length is 13 residues. The CDR3 DNA reads TGTGCCAGTAGGACCTCTTGGATCTACGAGCAGTACTTC. Its translation: CASRTSWIYEQYF.

This chain uses TRBV12-3 or TRBV12-4 with TRBJ2-5; no clear D. The V and J ends lost 7 bases and 2 bases respectively, with 14 bases between them. The CDR3 covers 14 residues. The CDR3 loop is CASTPPGVQETQYF. CDR3 nucleotide sequence: TGTGCCAGCACCCCACCGGGCGTGCAAGAGACCCAGTACTTC.

This clonotype has at least ten counts. The CDR3: CASTLSVQGEQFF. DNA for the CDR3: TGTGCCAGCACCCTGTCGGTGCAGGGTGAGCAGTTCTTC. The chain employs TRBV12-3 or TRBV12-4 and TRBJ2-1, with TRBD1 as a possible D gene (5 bases). V shed 7 bases and J shed 9 bases, with 16 bases lying between them. This CDR3 has 13 residues.

The J gene is TRBJ2-2, the V gene TRBV29-1; D is unclear. Germline values: CDR1 SQVTM, CDR2 ANQGSEA. CDR3 length: 12 residues. V dropped 1 base and J dropped 5 bases, with 5 bases sitting between them. CDR3: CSVEGYTGELFF. The CDR3 coding sequence is TGCAGCGTTGAAGGCTATACCGGGGAGCTGTTTTTT.

This chain links TRBV7-8 with TRBJ2-7; D unresolved. The germline V and J ends were trimmed by 5 bases and 2 bases, with 13 bases remaining between them. The CDR3 contains 14 residues. Per the germline V gene, CDR1 is SGHVS and CDR2 is FQNEAQ. CDR3 in DNA: TGTGCCAGCAGCCCTCAACTAAAGACCTACGAGCAGTACTTC. The encoded protein is CASSPQLKTYEQYF.

Ten or more counts support this clonotype. The V call is TRBV6-1, the J call TRBJ1-2, with 7 bases fitting TRBD1. Germline-derived CDR1 and CDR2 are MNHNS and SASEGT. V was clipped by 6 bases and J by 2 bases; unmatched bases: 12. This CDR3 has 16 residues. The CDR3 sequence is CASRGQRSPLNYGYTF. The CDR3 region has the DNA TGTGCCAGCAGGGGACAGCGAAGCCCTTTGAACTATGGCTACACCTTC.

V is TRBV9 and J is TRBJ1-1; D is undetermined. Germline V CDR1 and CDR2: SGDLS, YYNGEE. The V end lost 4 bases, the J end lost 7 bases, and 14 bases lay between the germline ends. The CDR3 has 13 residues. The CDR3 sequence is CASSPATAGEAFF. The CDR3 DNA sequence: TGTGCCAGCAGCCCCGCGACGGCAGGTGAAGCTTTCTTT.

This clonotype appeared a few times. This sequence joins TRBV5-1 and TRBJ2-6; TRBD2 matches 9 bases. V shed 4 bases, J shed 0 bases, and the junction held 8 bases outside the gene matches. Germline lookup yields CDR1 SGHRS and CDR2 YFSETQ. This CDR3 has 18 residues. The CDR3 DNA sequence: TGCGCCAGCAGCCTGGGGGCTAGCGGGACCTCTGGGGCCAACGTCCTGACTTTC. It translates to CASSLGASGTSGANVLTF.

V gene TRBV6-2 or TRBV6-3 combines with J gene TRBJ1-5; weak D call: TRBD1 (5 bases). Trimming took 1 base from V and 4 from J, leaving 11 bases between them. CDR1 MNHEY and CDR2 SVGEGT come from the germline V gene. The CDR3 is made up of 15 amino acids. The DNA for the CDR3 is TGTGCCAGCAGTTACTTTTCAGGGTTTAATCAGCCCCAGCATTTT. Its translation: CASSYFSGFNQPQHF.

This clonotype has at least ten counts. J is TRBJ2-1 and V is TRBV28; tentative D call: TRBD2 (5 bases). The CDR3 consists of 15 residues. Germline lookup yields CDR1 MDHEN and CDR2 SYDVKM. Trimming stripped 3 bases from V and 8 bases from J, with 17 bases between. CDR3 residues: CASSLGSAIPYEQFF. DNA for the CDR3: TGTGCCAGCAGTTTGGGGAGCGCCATCCCATATGAGCAGTTCTTC.